The T cell receptor beta chain described here comes from a study of T cell responses to AZD1222 COVID-19 vaccine. Regarding the study as a whole: The study sampled repertoires only after the peak T cell response. At study baseline, merely more than 5 AZD1222 recipients were seropositive. There were mostly white British donors and more females than males, and clonal diversity was possibly underestimated. Spike-wide vaccine-associated CD4 TCRs dominated at 160-218 and 743-854.

TCRdb keeps only in-frame clones here, not all; method: immunoSEQ multiplex PCR. Of 130,000 or so clones detected, around 89% appear once; the ten largest clones hold approximately 3%. Concerning this clone itself: What it binds is not known.

Germline lookup yields CDR1 MDHEN and CDR2 SYDVKM. The CDR3 spans 14 residues. V lost 4 bases to trimming and J lost 0 bases, with 7 bases between them. The sample here was peripheral blood, taken on day 0 of AZD1222 vaccination. This clonotype originated in an adult in good health. The gene calls are TRBV28 and TRBJ1-5; D may be TRBD1 (5 bases). CDR3 DNA sequence: TGTGCCAGCAGTTCAGGGTTTAGCAATCAGCCCCAGCATTTT. This sequence encodes CASSSGFSNQPQHF. The full variable domain, completed using reference TRBV28 and TRBJ1-5, is DVKVTQSSRYLVKRTGEKVFLECVQDMDHENMFWYRQDPGLGLRLIYFSYDVKMKEKGDIPEGYSVSREKKERFSLILESASTNQTSMYLCASSSGFSNQPQHFGDGTRLSIL.